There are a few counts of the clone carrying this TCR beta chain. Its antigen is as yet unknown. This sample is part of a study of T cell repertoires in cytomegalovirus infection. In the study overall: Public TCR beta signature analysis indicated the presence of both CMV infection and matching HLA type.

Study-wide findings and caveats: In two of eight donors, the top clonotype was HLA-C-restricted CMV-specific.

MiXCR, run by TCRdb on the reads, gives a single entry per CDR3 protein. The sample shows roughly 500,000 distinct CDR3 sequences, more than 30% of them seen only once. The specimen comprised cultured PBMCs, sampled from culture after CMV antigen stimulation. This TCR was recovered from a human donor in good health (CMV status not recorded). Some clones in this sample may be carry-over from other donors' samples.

The CDR3 DNA is TGTGCCAGCAGCTACTCCCGGGACGGTGAAGCTTTCTTT. It codes for CASSYSRDGEAFF. The rearrangement joins TRBV11-3 to TRBJ1-1; maybe TRBD1 (5 bases). V dropped 4 bases and J dropped 7 bases, with 13 bases sitting between them. CDR1 is SGHNT and CDR2 is YENEEA in the germline V gene. This CDR3 has 13 amino acids.